This paragraph reports one T cell receptor beta chain. Which antigen it targets is not known. The record has no base qualities; no much larger clone is one base away. TCR CDR3 regions were amplified from genomic DNA by multiplex PCR using the deep immunoSEQ assay. Extracted genomic DNA from each cell subset was distributed evenly across all wells of several immunoSEQ 96-well plates, and each plate was treated as a replicate. For unsorted PBMC, about 270 ng of genomic DNA, equivalent to about 30,000 T cell genomes, went into each replicate PCR. Unsorted PBMC genomic DNA was sequenced across ten immunoSEQ deep assay plates. The purified libraries were quantified using a Qubit 3.0 fluorometer, sized with a Bioanalyzer 2100, and then quantified again using the KAPA Library Quantification kit. Every immunoSEQ 96-well plate was sequenced on a separate single-read 150-cycle Illumina NextSeq 550 flow cell. From the authors' description of their analysis: Because the immunoSEQ output included only junctional sequences and no quality scores, the filtering could not be the same as the filtering used for full-length reads. To assign V/J genes and CDR3, sequences were annotated using PyIR, a Python wrapper for IgBLAST v1.9, with IMGT germline references. Any read was removed if the V/J assignment was weak (E-value above 1e-6), the CDR3 was missing, or the read contained stop codons, out-of-frame junctions, or ambiguous translated residues. V3J clonotypes were defined as sequences sharing the same inferred V gene, J gene, and CDR3 amino acid sequence. The percentage overlap between two repertoires was calculated by dividing the number of shared unique clonotypes by the size of the smaller repertoire. RTK rarefaction, the Chao1 estimator, and Recon v2.1 estimates of unobserved clonotypes were used to assess repertoire richness. TCRdb retrieved this table from immuneACCESS and kept in-frame rearrangements only. Not all clones are present; in checked studies, unresolved V genes account for under half, and no reason is known for the remainder. That table supplies the V and J calls and clone size; D and trimming were determined from the DNA. The sample table shows some 470,000 clones, and less than 80% are seen once. The ten most abundant clones make up under 15% of the sample.

The data were obtained in a study of shared clonotypes between healthy human individuals (TCRdb year 2020). Context from the whole study: The cohort included three men and a couple of women between 18 and 49 years of age. The study deeply sequenced blood TCR repertoires of five healthy adults to estimate repertoire size and the extent of clonotype sharing between individuals. To increase sequencing depth and limit assay-specific biases, TCR repertoire library preparation and sequencing were carried out by different laboratories using diverse techniques. Between about 0.8 and 9 billion PBMCs per donor were obtained by leukapheresis.

Healthy HIV-negative adults with no recently reported acute infections or vaccinations were included as donors. All donors were Caucasian adults living in Nashville, Tennessee, USA. For unsorted samples, some 90 million PBMCs were counted and genomic DNA was extracted with the QIAamp DNA Blood Mini kit. Blood was collected by leukapheresis, and PBMCs were isolated by Ficoll-Histopaque density gradient centrifugation and then cryopreserved in liquid nitrogen vapor phase. Findings and caveats that apply to the study as a whole: Pairwise subsampling indicated that sequencing depth was expected to affect the degree of clonotype sharing among donors. The genetic and exposure-history diversity represented was limited by the small number of donors. Sampling was limited to blood, and TCR repertoires in tissue likely differ from TCR repertoires in blood.

From the germline V gene, CDR1 is SGHTA and CDR2 is FQGTGA. The CDR3 measures 16 amino acids from cysteine to phenylalanine. Left in the record is the CDR3 DNA by itself, 48 bases read in frame from the first base. Trimming removed 2 bases from V and 6 bases from J; the gene matches leave 7 bases unexplained. The sequenced sample consisted of PBMCs. Here the chain combines TRBV7-3 and TRBJ2-1; TRBD2 agrees with 10 junctional bases. The sequence was obtained from a woman aged 35 to 49 in good health. Some clones in this sample may be carry-over from other donors' samples. At the DNA level, the sequence is TGTGCCAGCAGCTTATCCCTAGCGGGAGTGGTCAATGAGCAGTTCTTC. Its product reads: CASSLSLAGVVNEQFF.